This T cell receptor (beta chain) was found in a study of graft-versus-host responses after intestinal transplantation. Libraries were prepared by immunoSEQ multiplex PCR; TCRdb keeps only in-frame clonotypes and omits some of them. The table lists 50,000 to 60,000 clones, around 90% of them singletons. Of note for this clone: The antigen is not known.

CDR1 is SQVTM, CDR2 ANQGSEA, per germline. V lost 7 bases to trimming and J lost 3 bases, with 9 bases between them. CDR3 length equals 11 residues. Study-wide points: Allografts from individuals with graft-donor T cell macrochimerism displayed high graft-versus-host to host-versus-graft clonal ratios.

This clonotype was obtained from a human donor who was the organ donor for an intestinal transplant. The rearrangement uses TRBV29-1 and TRBJ1-1; D unclear. Sequenced here: unstimulated CD4+ T cells sorted from spleen or lymph node cells, sampled before transplant. CDR3 protein: CSAGSYTEAFF. The CDR3, as DNA: TGCAGCGCCGGGAGTTACACTGAAGCTTTCTTT.